A selection of T cell receptor beta chains follows, all from one sample in a study of identical twins. TCRdb recomputed calls from the 5' RACE reads with MiXCR, one row per CDR3 protein. The data hold 750,000 to 950,000 distinct CDR3 sequences, with approximately 13% observed a single time. These data also featured in a second study, about yellow fever vaccine responses in identical twins.

Sequenced: PBMCs. The receptor set was obtained from a woman aged 18-35 years in good health. The CDR3 runs from the conserved cysteine through the conserved F or W. A D gene is named only where the DNA matches it firmly. The size entry is marked missing in some rows and otherwise reads once, few, many or a size class.

d_call j_call cdr3_length v_call clone_size cdr3_aa cdr3_nt
TRBD1 TRBJ2-1 15 TRBV12-3/TRBV12-4 once CASSRGQGADNEQFF TGTGCCAGCAGTCGGGGACAGGGGGCAGACAATGAGCAGTTCTTC
. TRBJ2-7 13 TRBV29-1 . CSVEAEGPQEQYF TGCAGCGTTGAAGCGGAGGGGCCCCAGGAGCAGTACTTC
TRBD1 TRBJ1-2 13 TRBV20-1 few CSARTGGNYGYTF TGCAGTGCCAGGACAGGGGGTAACTATGGCTACACCTTC
. TRBJ1-5 16 TRBV12-5 . CASGLGGGLTNQPQHF TGTGCTAGTGGTTTGGGTGGGGGTCTAACCAATCAGCCCCAGCATTTT
TRBD2 TRBJ2-7 15 TRBV29-1 many CSVGLAGGPAYEQYF TGCAGCGTTGGACTAGCGGGAGGGCCCGCCTACGAGCAGTACTTC
TRBD2 TRBJ2-1 17 TRBV29-1 few CSVPGTGLAGSYNEQFF TGCAGCGTCCCCGGTACGGGACTAGCGGGCTCCTACAATGAGCAGTTCTTC
TRBD1 TRBJ1-5 16 TRBV2 few CASSPSGGGGGQPQHF TGTGCCAGCAGTCCCAGCGGGGGAGGGGGCGGACAGCCCCAGCATTTT
. TRBJ2-1 12 TRBV25-1 few CASSEFGGEQFF TGTGCCAGCAGTGAATTTGGCGGTGAGCAGTTCTTC
TRBD1 TRBJ2-2 15 TRBV5-1 many CASSPDRGITGELFF TGCGCCAGCAGCCCGGACAGGGGGATTACCGGGGAGCTGTTTTTT
TRBD2 TRBJ2-5 15 TRBV11-2 few CASSLDRGREETQYF TGTGCCAGCAGCTTAGATCGAGGGAGGGAAGAGACCCAGTACTTC
TRBD2 TRBJ2-1 16 TRBV3-1 few CASSPEGTSGYNEQFF TGTGCCAGCAGCCCAGAAGGGACTAGCGGCTACAATGAGCAGTTCTTC
. TRBJ2-5 14 TRBV5-1 . CASSFAEVQETQYF TGCGCCAGCAGCTTCGCGGAGGTCCAAGAGACCCAGTACTTC
TRBD2 TRBJ2-3 15 TRBV20-1 few CSVPMASGRGDTQYF TGCAGTGTCCCAATGGCTAGCGGGAGAGGGGATACGCAGTATTTT
TRBD1 TRBJ1-6 14 TRBV12-3/TRBV12-4 many CASSLWTGQSPLHF TGTGCCAGCAGTCTCTGGACAGGGCAATCACCCCTCCACTTT
TRBD2 TRBJ2-1 18 TRBV12-3/TRBV12-4 . CACCLGSGGPRSYNEQFF TGTGCCTGCTGTTTGGGTAGCGGGGGGCCCCGTTCCTACAATGAGCAGTTCTTC
. TRBJ2-1 14 TRBV6-5 few CASSYSTQVNEQFF TGTGCCAGCAGTTACTCTACCCAGGTCAATGAGCAGTTCTTC
. TRBJ1-5 15 TRBV15 . CATSRERSSNQPQHF TGTGCCACCAGCAGAGAGAGATCTTCCAATCAGCCCCAGCATTTT
. TRBJ2-2 14 TRBV3-1 many CASSQDLIHGELFF TGTGCCAGCAGCCAAGACCTGATTCACGGGGAGCTGTTTTTT
TRBD2 TRBJ2-2 14 TRBV20-1 many CSARASGNTGELFF TGCAGTGCTAGAGCTAGCGGGAACACCGGGGAGCTGTTTTTT
TRBD1 TRBJ1-3 15 TRBV12-3/TRBV12-4 many CASTLVTGVGNTIYF TGTGCCAGCACCCTAGTCACAGGGGTTGGAAACACCATATATTTT
. TRBJ1-2 17 TRBV5-1 many CASSFGSSDFSNYGYTF TGCGCCAGCAGCTTCGGCTCTAGCGACTTCTCTAACTATGGCTACACCTTC
TRBD2 TRBJ2-2 16 TRBV20-1 . CSARPPGLANGGELFF TGCAGTGCTAGACCCCCGGGACTAGCGAACGGGGGGGAGCTGTTTTTT
TRBD1 TRBJ1-1 17 TRBV7-2 few CASSLVGGPLMNTEAFF TGTGCCAGCAGTCTCGTAGGGGGCCCCTTAATGAACACTGAAGCTTTCTTT
TRBD2 TRBJ2-7 17 TRBV29-1 . CSVELASGRGRSYEQYF TGCAGCGTTGAATTGGCTAGCGGGAGAGGGCGGTCCTACGAGCAGTACTTC
TRBD1 TRBJ1-2 17 TRBV29-1 . CSVKVWAQRDRADGYTF TGCAGCGTAAAGGTCTGGGCTCAACGGGACAGGGCGGATGGCTACACCTTC
TRBD2 TRBJ2-1 17 TRBV16 many CASSRRLAGGVYNEQFF TGTGCCAGCAGCCGAAGACTAGCGGGAGGGGTTTACAATGAGCAGTTCTTC
. TRBJ2-1 17 TRBV9 . CASSVATGVALYNEQFF TGTGCCAGCAGCGTAGCTACCGGGGTAGCGTTATACAATGAGCAGTTCTTC
. TRBJ2-1 15 TRBV6-5 . CASSYLGADSNEQFF TGTGCCAGCAGTTACCTTGGAGCGGACTCCAATGAGCAGTTCTTC
. TRBJ2-7 14 TRBV28 . CASSSPTGRYEQYF TGTGCCAGCAGTTCCCCGACAGGCCGCTACGAGCAGTACTTC
. TRBJ1-1 14 TRBV18 . CASSPPVGNTEAFF TGTGCCAGCTCACCACCGGTGGGGAACACTGAAGCTTTCTTT
. TRBJ2-7 15 TRBV13 . CASSLGRGTTYEQYF TGTGCCAGCAGCTTAGGCAGGGGCACTACCTACGAGCAGTACTTC
TRBD1 TRBJ2-7 16 TRBV5-1 . CASSLAGTGHTYEQYF TGCGCCAGCAGCTTGGCCGGGACAGGGCACACCTACGAGCAGTACTTC
TRBD1 TRBJ1-2 18 TRBV27 few CASSLRSGTGGTPRGYTF TGTGCCAGCAGTCTCAGATCCGGGACAGGGGGAACCCCTCGGGGCTACACCTTC
. TRBJ2-1 14 TRBV7-9 many CASSLQGTYNEQFF TGTGCCAGCAGCTTACAGGGGACTTACAATGAGCAGTTCTTC
. TRBJ1-1 14 TRBV5-1 many CASSLDTPNTEAFF TGCGCCAGCAGCTTGGACACCCCGAACACTGAAGCTTTCTTT
TRBD2 TRBJ2-5 14 TRBV11-2 . CASSLLGGEETQYF TGTGCCAGCAGCCTACTGGGAGGGGAAGAGACCCAGTACTTC
. TRBJ2-7 12 TRBV20-1 once CSARGKGLEQYF TGCAGTGCTAGGGGGAAGGGATTAGAGCAGTACTTC
. TRBJ1-5 15 TRBV12-3/TRBV12-4 few CASSLEGTDNQPQHF TGTGCCAGCAGTTTAGAAGGCACAGACAATCAGCCCCAGCATTTT
TRBD2 TRBJ2-1 15 TRBV6-1 . CASSRLAGANNEQFF TGTGCCAGCAGCCGACTAGCGGGGGCTAACAATGAGCAGTTCTTC
. TRBJ2-3 15 TRBV5-4 . CASSLVNTSTDTQYF TGTGCCAGCAGCTTGGTTAATACTAGCACAGATACGCAGTATTTT
TRBD2 TRBJ2-3 15 TRBV11-1 . CASSFYGLAADTQYF TGTGCCAGCAGCTTTTATGGACTAGCGGCAGATACGCAGTATTTT
. TRBJ1-2 11 TRBV29-1 . CSVWGTGFQAF TGCAGCGTCTGGGGTACAGGGTTTCAGGCCTTC
. TRBJ2-7 11 TRBV10-3 many CATEQDYEQYF TGTGCCACCGAACAAGACTACGAGCAGTACTTC
TRBD1 TRBJ1-2 14 TRBV3-1 many CASSPGQPNYGYTF TGTGCCAGCAGCCCGGGACAGCCTAACTATGGCTACACCTTC
. TRBJ2-3 17 TRBV18 . CASSPAQAGPFTDTQYF TGTGCCAGCTCACCCGCCCAGGCGGGACCCTTCACAGATACGCAGTATTTT
. TRBJ1-1 14 TRBV2 many CASSGGESNTEAFF TGTGCCAGCAGCGGGGGTGAGTCGAACACTGAAGCTTTCTTT
. TRBJ2-7 15 TRBV20-1 . CSASSGKGMGGEQYF TGCAGTGCTAGCTCAGGGAAGGGTATGGGTGGCGAGCAGTACTTC
TRBD2 TRBJ2-7 15 TRBV10-3 . CAIRATSGSFDEQYF TGTGCCATCAGAGCGACTAGCGGGAGTTTCGACGAGCAGTACTTC
. TRBJ2-1 12 TRBV6-5 many CASSPPGWEQFF TGTGCCAGCAGCCCCCCAGGGTGGGAGCAGTTCTTC
TRBD1 TRBJ2-2 15 TRBV27 . CASRPGQWGTGELFF TGTGCCAGCAGGCCGGGACAGTGGGGCACCGGGGAGCTGTTTTTT
. TRBJ2-1 16 TRBV24-1 . CATSDPAASSYNEQFF TGTGCCACCAGTGATCCAGCTGCTAGCTCCTACAATGAGCAGTTCTTC
. TRBJ2-7 12 TRBV18 . CASSPPTYEQYF TGTGCCAGCTCACCACCAACCTACGAGCAGTACTTC
TRBD2 TRBJ2-1 14 TRBV11-2 . CASSSAGVNNEQFF TGTGCCAGCAGCTCGGCGGGAGTAAACAATGAGCAGTTCTTC
. TRBJ2-1 16 TRBV19 . CASSISAEETYNEQFF TGTGCCAGTAGTATATCGGCGGAGGAGACTTACAATGAGCAGTTCTTC
. TRBJ2-5 16 TRBV5-1 few CASSFRMIGTQETQYF TGCGCCAGCAGCTTCCGTATGATAGGGACTCAGGAGACCCAGTACTTC
TRBD2 TRBJ2-7 15 TRBV2 . CASSDPGGSSYEQYF TGTGCCAGCAGTGACCCGGGCGGGAGCTCCTACGAGCAGTACTTC
. TRBJ2-1 16 TRBV25-1 . CASSEWARTSYNEQFF TGTGCCAGCAGTGAATGGGCCCGGACATCCTACAATGAGCAGTTCTTC
. TRBJ2-3 10 TRBV29-1 . CSVVRDTQYF TGCAGCGTTGTTCGAGATACGCAGTATTTT
. TRBJ2-7 11 TRBV10-3 few CAIAGSVEQYF TGTGCCATCGCAGGGTCCGTTGAGCAGTACTTC